The 26 T cell receptor beta chains in this list originate from one sample, sequenced in a study of T cell changes during pregnancy in multiple sclerosis. The data were produced by immunoSEQ multiplex PCR, yet TCRdb's version contains in-frame clones alone and is incomplete. The sample has about 39,000 clones; about 95% are singletons. Sequences were derived from peripheral blood, sampled in the third trimester of pregnancy. The source is a female donor with multiple sclerosis, enrolled in a pregnancy study.

The chain has TRBV28 and TRBJ2-7; 11 bases map to TRBD2. The CDR3 loop spans 14 amino acids. Germline V gene lookup returns CDR1 MDHEN and CDR2 SYDVKM. With 5 bases clipped from V and 7 bases from J, the junction kept 7 bases outside the gene matches. CDR3 sequence (DNA): TGTGCCAGCAGTAGCCTAGCGGGAGGAAGGGAGCAGTACTTC. Translated: CASSSLAGGREQYF.

The chain has TRBV7-2 and TRBJ2-7, with TRBD2 matching 12 bases. The germline CDR1 and CDR2 sequences are SGHTA and FQGNSA. The CDR3 totals 15 residues. The ends lost 3 bases at V and 2 bases at J; junction bases unmatched: 2. CDR3 protein: CASSLTSGGTYEQYF. In nucleotides, the CDR3 is TGTGCCAGCAGCTTGACTAGCGGGGGTACCTACGAGCAGTACTTC.

There are a few counts of this clone. J is TRBJ1-1 and V is TRBV6-1; 7 bases map to TRBD1. The CDR3 runs to 16 residues. CDR1 MNHNS and CDR2 SASEGT come from the germline V gene. Trimming cost V 1 base and J 3 bases; bases outside gene matches: 8. CDR3: CASSEGAGGMYTEAFF. In nucleotides, the CDR3 is TGTGCCAGCAGTGAAGGGGCAGGGGGTATGTACACTGAAGCTTTCTTT.

As DNA, the CDR3 is TGTGCCAGCAGCCCTCGTCTGGGACAGGGGCCAGATACGCAGTATTTT. Its translation: CASSPRLGQGPDTQYF. The chain couples TRBV7-2 to TRBJ2-3; TRBD1 agrees at 10 bases. The CDR3 runs to 16 residues. CDR1 is SGHTA and CDR2 is FQGNSA in the germline V gene. V was pared by 5 bases and J by 4 bases, with 9 bases of the junction left unmatched.

This rearrangement joins TRBV28 to TRBJ2-7; D may be TRBD2 (6 bases). CDR1 and CDR2 from the germline V gene are MDHEN and SYDVKM. This CDR3 spans 15 amino acids. Trimming left V 1 base short and J 3 bases short, with 13 bases between. The CDR3 nucleotides read TGTGCCAGCAGTTTATATGGTAGCGGCCACTACGAGCAGTACTTC. Translation: CASSLYGSGHYEQYF. Filled out from reference TRBV28 and TRBJ2-7, the complete variable domain reads DVKVTQSSRYLVKRTGEKVFLECVQDMDHENMFWYRQDPGLGLRLIYFSYDVKMKEKGDIPEGYSVSREKKERFSLILESASTNQTSMYLCASSLYGSGHYEQYFGPGTRLTVT.

The V and J genes are TRBV7-6 and TRBJ2-5, with 9 nucleotides matching TRBD1. V was clipped by 6 bases and J by 2 bases; unmatched bases: 4. Germline CDR1 reads SGHVS; CDR2 reads FNYEAQ. The CDR3 is made up of 14 amino acids. CDR3 in amino acids: CASSYRGRQETQYF. CDR3 DNA sequence: TGTGCCAGCAGTTACAGGGGGCGGCAAGAGACCCAGTACTTC.

The chain couples TRBV11-3 to TRBJ2-7; 8 nucleotides line up with TRBD2. The CDR3 is 13 residues long. The ends lost 5 bases at V and 7 bases at J; junction bases unmatched: 7. Per germline, CDR1 SGHNT and CDR2 YENEEA. The CDR3 DNA follows: TGTGCCAGCAGCCTGAGCGGGGGTCGGGAGCAGTACTTC. Its translation: CASSLSGGREQYF.

The chain has TRBV27 and TRBJ1-1; D remains ambiguous. The length of the CDR3 is 16 residues. In germline, CDR1 is MNHEY, CDR2 SMNVEV (reference sequence). V shed 1 base and J shed 3 bases, with 15 bases lying between them. Written as DNA, the CDR3 is TGTGCCAGCAGTTTATTGGGTACCCGTCGGGACACTGAAGCTTTCTTT. Protein: CASSLLGTRRDTEAFF.

The gene calls are TRBV2 and TRBJ2-5, with TRBD2 matching 8 bases. Trimming at V came to 8 bases and at J to 5 bases, leaving 13 bases not matched to a gene. Germline CDR1 and CDR2: SNHLY and FYNNEI. The CDR3 has 15 amino acids. The CDR3 DNA reads TGTGCCAGCTCCCCGGAGAGCGGGAGATTGGAGACCCAGTACTTC. This gives the protein CASSPESGRLETQYF.

The V gene is TRBV15, the J gene TRBJ1-3; D not resolved. The V gene lost 1 base and the J gene lost 2 bases, with 9 bases spanning the gap. The CDR3 is 15 residues long. Germline V gene sequence: CDR1 LNHNV, CDR2 YYDKDF (reference sequence). In DNA form, the CDR3 reads TGTGCCACCAGCAGAGGTCGGGAAACTGGAAACACCATATATTTT. This encodes CATSRGRETGNTIYF.

This chain connects TRBV6-5 to TRBJ2-7, with 10 bases that match TRBD1. Germline loops: CDR1 MNHEY, CDR2 SVGAGI. The length of the CDR3 is 15 residues. With V trimmed by 6 bases and J by 2 bases, 7 bases remained unmatched. CDR3 amino acids: CASRPRTGGTYEQYF. For the CDR3, the DNA is TGTGCCAGCAGACCGAGGACAGGGGGTACCTACGAGCAGTACTTC.

The gene calls are TRBV11-2 and TRBJ2-7; D uncertain. This CDR3 contains 14 residues. Germline CDR1 and CDR2: SGHAT and FQNNGV. Trimming took off 5 bases at V and 1 base at J, with 12 bases between the two ends. The CDR3 loop is CASSPLSRSYEQYF. For the CDR3, the DNA is TGTGCCAGCAGCCCCCTTTCGAGGTCCTACGAGCAGTACTTC.

The chain couples TRBV13 to TRBJ1-2; the match to TRBD1 covers 9 bases. Losses at the gene ends were 1 base for V and 4 bases for J; bases not matched to a gene: 4. This CDR3 has 15 amino acids. In germline, CDR1 is PRHDT, CDR2 FYEKMQ (reference sequence). The CDR3 nucleotides are TGTGCCAGCAGCTTAGTGGGACAGGGCAGCTATGGCTACACCTTC. Translation: CASSLVGQGSYGYTF.

The chain uses TRBV11-2 and TRBJ2-7, with 8 bases identical to TRBD2. Germline loops: CDR1 SGHAT, CDR2 FQNNGV. V trimming: 8 bases; J trimming: 3 bases; junction bases outside the gene matches: 12. The CDR3 contains 15 residues. CDR3 sequence reads: CASLSTSGQIYEQYF. The CDR3 nucleotides are TGTGCCAGCCTTAGTACTAGCGGACAAATCTACGAGCAGTACTTC. The variable domain in full, with the rest retrieved from reference TRBV11-2 and TRBJ2-7, is EAGVAQSPRYKIIEKRQSVAFWCNPISGHATLYWYQQILGQGPKLLIQFQNNGVVDDSQLPKDRFSAERLKGVDSTLKIQPAKLEDSAVYLCASLSTSGQIYEQYFGPGTRLTVT.

This rearrangement joins TRBV4-2 to TRBJ2-3; TRBD2 aligns across 9 bases. The CDR3 sequence is 15 residues long. The V segment lost 4 bases and the J segment 1 base; nucleotides outside the gene matches: 3. Per germline, CDR1 LGHNA and CDR2 YNFKEQ. The CDR3 DNA reads as TGTGCCAGCAGCCCGGCTAGCGGGGGCACAGATACGCAGTATTTT. Its protein product is CASSPASGGTDTQYF.

This chain connects TRBV6-1 to TRBJ1-2, with D possibly TRBD1 on 5 matching bases. The ends were cut back, 4 bases at V and 4 bases at J, with 10 bases in the middle. In germline, CDR1 is MNHNS, CDR2 SASEGT. This CDR3 has 13 amino acids. CDR3: CASSGPQGYGYTF. CDR3 DNA sequence: TGTGCCAGCAGTGGGCCCCAGGGCTATGGCTACACCTTC.

This chain uses TRBV19 with TRBJ1-5, with D unresolved. V was pared by 7 bases and J by 1 base, with 11 bases between. CDR3 length: 14 amino acids. Per the germline V gene, CDR1 is LNHDA and CDR2 is SQIVND (reference sequence). This CDR3 reads CASTLRGSNQPQHF. DNA of the CDR3: TGTGCCAGTACTCTCCGGGGAAGCAATCAGCCCCAGCATTTT.

This clone was seen more than once but under ten times. The chain combines TRBV5-1 with TRBJ1-2, with TRBD1 matching 7 bases. Trimming took 3 bases from V and 1 from J; bases not matched to a gene: 6. The CDR3 runs to 15 residues. Per germline, CDR1 SGHRS and CDR2 YFSETQ. The CDR3 reads CASSSMTGFNYGYTF. The CDR3 DNA follows: TGCGCCAGCAGCTCGATGACAGGGTTTAACTATGGCTACACCTTC.

This clone showed up just once. The J gene is TRBJ1-6, the V gene TRBV5-6; no clear D. The CDR3 runs 16 residues. V was shortened by 1 base and J by 0 bases, with 8 bases between the two germline ends. The germline V gene encodes CDR1 SGHDT and CDR2 YYEEEE. As DNA, the CDR3 is TGTGCCAGCAGCTTGATGGGGAGCTCCTATAATTCACCCCTCCACTTT. Its translation: CASSLMGSSYNSPLHF.

V gene TRBV21-1 combines with J gene TRBJ2-7; whether TRBD1, the table's D call, matches the DNA was not checked. TRBV21-1 has pseudogene status. The CDR3 loop spans 15 amino acids. The CDR3 loop reads CASSTIGGRTYEQYF. The CDR3 DNA is TGTGCCAGCAGCACCATAGGGGGCCGTACCTACGAGCAGTACTTC.

In this sample, this clone turned up once. V usage is TRBV29-1 and J usage is TRBJ2-1; TRBD2 matches 7 bases. Germline loops: CDR1 SQVTM, CDR2 ANQGSEA. CDR3 length: 14 amino acids. The J segment lost 4 bases and the V segment lost 3 bases, leaving 6 bases of the junction unmatched. This CDR3 reads CSVDSSGLYNEQFF. The CDR3 DNA reads as TGCAGCGTTGATTCTAGCGGACTTTACAATGAGCAGTTCTTC.

The rearrangement links TRBV7-6 to TRBJ2-7, with 8 bases aligning to TRBD1. V dropped 4 bases and J dropped 7; count of bases not matched to a gene: 6. The CDR3 covers 13 residues. CDR1 is SGHVS and CDR2 is FNYEAQ in the germline V gene. DNA for the CDR3: TGTGCCAGCAGCTCACAGGGGGTGGGGGAGCAGTACTTC. Translating it yields CASSSQGVGEQYF.

V is TRBV11-3 and J is TRBJ2-7, with TRBD1 as a possible D gene (5 bases). The CDR3 has 13 residues. V lost 2 bases and J lost 0, with 5 bases in between. Germline values: CDR1 SGHNT, CDR2 YENEEA. CDR3 DNA sequence: TGTGCCAGCAGCTTACAGGGCTCCTACGAGCAGTACTTC. Protein product: CASSLQGSYEQYF.

The chain is built from TRBV19 and TRBJ1-2; a weak D match, TRBD1 (5 bases). The CDR3 runs to 15 residues. CDR1 and CDR2 from the germline V gene are LNHDA and SQIVND (reference sequence). With 3 bases removed from V and 4 bases from J, the gap between germline ends came to 15 bases. The CDR3 DNA follows: TGTGCCAGTAGTATTTCAGGAGGAGGGGTCTATGGCTACACCTTC. Residues: CASSISGGGVYGYTF.

In nucleotides, the CDR3 is TGTGCCAGCAGCCACGGACAGGGCAATCAGCCCCAGCATTTT. Amino acids: CASSHGQGNQPQHF. The chain uses TRBV11-2 and TRBJ1-5; 7 bases align to TRBD1. The germline gives CDR1 SGHAT, CDR2 FQNNGV. Trimming took 5 bases from V and 2 from J; bases not matched to a gene: 3. The CDR3 is made up of 14 amino acids. The variable domain in full, with the rest retrieved from reference TRBV11-2 and TRBJ1-5, is EAGVAQSPRYKIIEKRQSVAFWCNPISGHATLYWYQQILGQGPKLLIQFQNNGVVDDSQLPKDRFSAERLKGVDSTLKIQPAKLEDSAVYLCASSHGQGNQPQHFGDGTRLSIL.

V is TRBV11-2 and J is TRBJ2-7; 10 bases match TRBD1. V shed 4 bases and J 4 bases; nucleotides not matched to a gene: 7. CDR1 and CDR2 (germline): SGHAT, FQNNGV. CDR3 length: 15 residues. CDR3 DNA: TGTGCCAGCAGCTCAGGGACAGGGGAGGGATACGAGCAGTACTTC. It codes for CASSSGTGEGYEQYF.